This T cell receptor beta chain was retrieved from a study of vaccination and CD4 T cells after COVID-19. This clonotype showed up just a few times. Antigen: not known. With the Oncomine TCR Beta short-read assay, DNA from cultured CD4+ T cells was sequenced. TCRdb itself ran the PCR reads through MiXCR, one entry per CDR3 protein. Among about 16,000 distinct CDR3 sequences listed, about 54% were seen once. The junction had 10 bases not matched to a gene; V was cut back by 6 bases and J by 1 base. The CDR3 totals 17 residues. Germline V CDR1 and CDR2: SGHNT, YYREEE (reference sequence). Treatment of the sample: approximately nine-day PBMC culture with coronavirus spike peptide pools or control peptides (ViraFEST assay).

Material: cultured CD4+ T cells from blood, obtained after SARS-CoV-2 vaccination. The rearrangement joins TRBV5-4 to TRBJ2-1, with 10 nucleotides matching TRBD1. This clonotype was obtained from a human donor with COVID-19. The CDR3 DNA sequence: TGTGCCAGCACTAAGAGGGGACAGGGGCCGTCCTACAATGAGCAGTTCTTC. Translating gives CASTKRGQGPSYNEQFF. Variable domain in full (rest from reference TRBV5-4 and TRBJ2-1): ETGVTQSPTHLIKTRGQQVTLRCSSQSGHNTVSWYQQALGQGPQFIFQYYREEENGRGNFPPRFSGLQFPNYSSELNVNALELDDSALYLCASTKRGQGPSYNEQFFGPGTRLTVL.